The 25 T cell receptor beta chains below all came from one sample that was sequenced in a study of T-cell reconstitution after alpha-beta-depleted transplantation in children. It was with unique molecular identifiers that the TCRbeta library was prepared. Each CDR3 protein gets one entry after TCRdb re-called the PCR reads with MiXCR. This table holds some 830,000 distinct CDR3 sequences, 16% found once. This sample comprised PBMCs, mostly from graft donor cells, obtained 360 days after TCRalphabeta/CD19-depleted stem cell transplant. The receptors stem from a male patient younger than 18 who had a stem cell transplant for acute lymphoblastic leukemia, so the T cells may come from the graft donor.

There are a few counts of this clonotype. This rearrangement joins TRBV5-1 to TRBJ2-3; 7 bases map to TRBD1. Germline V gene sequence: CDR1 SGHRS, CDR2 YFSETQ. CDR3 size: 16 residues. V shed 0 bases, J shed 0 bases, and the junction held 4 bases outside the gene matches. CDR3 residues: CASSLEGTASTDTQYF. CDR3 in DNA: TGCGCCAGCAGCTTGGAAGGGACAGCAAGCACAGATACGCAGTATTTT.

J is TRBJ2-3 and V is TRBV28; a weak D match, TRBD1 (6 bases). The CDR3 runs 15 residues. Germline V gene sequence: CDR1 MDHEN, CDR2 SYDVKM. The V end lost 6 bases, the J end lost 4 bases, and 17 bases lay between the germline ends. CDR3: CASRQFQGSADTQYF. DNA for the CDR3: TGTGCCAGCAGGCAGTTCCAGGGGAGTGCAGATACGCAGTATTTT. Drawing the rest from reference TRBV28 and TRBJ2-3, the complete variable domain is DVKVTQSSRYLVKRTGEKVFLECVQDMDHENMFWYRQDPGLGLRLIYFSYDVKMKEKGDIPEGYSVSREKKERFSLILESASTNQTSMYLCASRQFQGSADTQYFGPGTRLTVL.

In this sample, this clonotype turned up many times. The V call is TRBV6-2 or TRBV6-3, the J call TRBJ2-5; D may be TRBD1 (7 bases). V was cut by 2 bases and J by 1 base, with 29 bases left in between. CDR3 length: 21 residues. Germline CDR1 MNHEY, CDR2 SVGEGT. The CDR3 nucleotides are TGTGCCAGCAGTTACCGGGGCGGATGGAGGGGGCGCTTACTCGTCCAAGAGACCCAGTACTTC. Translation: CASSYRGGWRGRLLVQETQYF.

In this sample, this clonotype turned up many times. This rearrangement joins TRBV11-2 to TRBJ2-3, with no clear D. The CDR3 runs to 14 residues. CDR1 is SGHAT, CDR2 FQNNGV, per germline. Between the trimmed V and J ends, which lost 3 bases and 5 bases, there was a span of 12 bases. This CDR3 is CASSFLGKQDTQYF. In DNA form, the CDR3 reads TGTGCCAGCAGCTTTCTAGGAAAGCAAGATACGCAGTATTTT.

The table lists this clonotype with many counts. The J gene is TRBJ2-2, the V gene TRBV5-1; tentatively, D is TRBD2 (5 bases). The CDR3 covers 16 residues. The germline gives CDR1 SGHRS, CDR2 YFSETQ. V was shortened by 4 bases and J by 4 bases, with 17 bases between the two germline ends. DNA for the CDR3: TGCGCCAGCAGCCCTCGGACTGAGGTTGGCACCGGGGAGCTGTTTTTT. Translating gives CASSPRTEVGTGELFF.

J is TRBJ2-7 and V is TRBV6-1; TRBD2 matches 8 bases. CDR1 is MNHNS and CDR2 is SASEGT in the germline V gene. Trimming at V came to 2 bases and at J to 3 bases, leaving 9 bases not matched to a gene. The CDR3 is 16 residues long. This CDR3 reads CASSELRLASYYEQYF. CDR3 nucleotides: TGTGCCAGCAGTGAACTCCGACTAGCGAGTTACTACGAGCAGTACTTC.

The rearrangement joins TRBV12-3 or TRBV12-4 to TRBJ2-3; 13 positions match TRBD2. The CDR3 has 19 residues. J lost 2 bases, V lost 2 bases, and 10 bases had no gene match. In DNA, the CDR3 is TGTGCCAGCAGTTTATCCGTACTAGCGGGAGGGCCATCCACAGATACGCAGTATTTT. This gives the protein CASSLSVLAGGPSTDTQYF.

In its sample, this clonotype was seen many times. The rearrangement uses TRBV5-1 and TRBJ1-5, with TRBD1 as a possible D gene (5 bases). This CDR3 region has 15 residues. The germline V gene encodes CDR1 SGHRS and CDR2 YFSETQ. V lost 0 bases to trimming and J lost 4 bases, with 11 bases between them. CDR3 sequence (DNA): TGCGCCAGCAGCTTGGGGGACCTGCCTAATCAGCCCCAGCATTTT. It encodes CASSLGDLPNQPQHF.

The gene calls are TRBV5-1 and TRBJ2-1; the D is unclear. The length of the CDR3 is 16 residues. Trimming removed 0 bases at V and 2 bases at J, with 12 bases between. The germline CDR1 and CDR2 sequences are SGHRS and YFSETQ. The CDR3 region is CASSLELRSAYNEQFF. The CDR3 bases are TGCGCCAGCAGCTTGGAGTTGCGTTCCGCCTACAATGAGCAGTTCTTC.

V gene TRBV12-3 or TRBV12-4 combines with J gene TRBJ2-1; 7 bases align to TRBD2. Unmatched junction bases numbered 10, after V lost 3 bases and J lost 8 bases. The CDR3 is 15 amino acids. The CDR3 nucleotides read TGTGCCAGCAGTTTTAGGCGGGAGTTCGGGCATGAGCAGTTCTTC. Amino acids: CASSFRREFGHEQFF.

The J gene is TRBJ2-5, the V gene TRBV5-1; maybe TRBD1 (5 bases). This CDR3 is 17 amino acids long. Germline V lookup: CDR1 SGHRS, CDR2 YFSETQ. V was pared by 0 bases and J by 2 bases, with 17 bases between. The CDR3, as DNA: TGCGCCAGCAGCTTGGGGCAGGGCCGTCTCGGGCAAGAGACCCAGTACTTC. It yields the protein CASSLGQGRLGQETQYF.

The genes are TRBV12-3 or TRBV12-4 and TRBJ1-3; D remains ambiguous. The CDR3 is made up of 13 amino acids. V gave up 0 bases and J gave up 8 bases, with 8 bases separating them. DNA of the CDR3: TGTGCCAGCAGTTTAGCGCCCCGGGACACCATATATTTT. This translates into CASSLAPRDTIYF.

A few counts support this clonotype. V gene TRBV5-1 combines with J gene TRBJ2-6; 8 bases map to TRBD1. Germline V gives CDR1 SGHRS, CDR2 YFSETQ. The CDR3 length is 17 residues. V was clipped by 2 bases and J by 4 bases; unmatched bases: 8. The CDR3 DNA sequence: TGCGCCAGCAGCTTCGTGGACAGGGCTGAGGGGGCCAACGTCCTGACTTTC. Translation gives CASSFVDRAEGANVLTF.

The V call is TRBV29-1, the J call TRBJ1-4; TRBD1 is a possible D gene (5 bases). Trimming stripped 6 bases from V and 5 bases from J, with 28 bases between. The CDR3 consists of 18 residues. Germline V gene sequence: CDR1 SQVTM, CDR2 ANQGSEA. The CDR3 region has the DNA TGCAGCGTCTCTGACAGACCTCCTCGACCGCTATTGAATGAAAAACTGTTTTTT. It specifies CSVSDRPPRPLLNEKLFF.

The CDR3 DNA follows: TGCAGTGCTAGCGTGGGGGCTGCAACTAATGAAAAACTGTTTTTT. This gives the protein CSASVGAATNEKLFF. This chain joins TRBV20-1 and TRBJ1-4, with a tentative D call TRBD1 (6 bases). Germline V gives CDR1 DFQATT, CDR2 SNEGSKA (reference sequence). V dropped 3 bases and J dropped 0 bases, with 11 bases sitting between them. The CDR3 has 15 amino acids.

DNA of the CDR3: TGTGCCAGCAGCCCCCCACAGAGGAGGGAGACCCAGTACTTC. Encoded protein: CASSPPQRRETQYF. The chain employs TRBV7-8 and TRBJ2-5; perhaps TRBD2 as D (5 bases). Per the germline V gene, CDR1 is SGHVS and CDR2 is FQNEAQ. This CDR3 is 14 amino acids long. Trimming cost V 5 bases and J 5 bases, with 15 bases left between them.

This sequence joins TRBV19 and TRBJ2-7, with D possibly TRBD2 on 6 matching bases. CDR3 length: 14 residues. V shed 6 bases and J shed 3 bases, with 15 bases lying between them. Germline lookup yields CDR1 LNHDA and CDR2 SQIVND (reference sequence). CDR3 DNA: TGTGCCAGTAGCAGGCACCCCGGGAGCTACGAGCAGTACTTC. It is translated as CASSRHPGSYEQYF. Complete variable domain (other parts from reference TRBV19 and TRBJ2-7): DGGITQSPKYLFRKEGQNVTLSCEQNLNHDAMYWYRQDPGQGLRLIYYSQIVNDFQKGDIAEGYSVSREKKESFPLTVTSAQKNPTAFYLCASSRHPGSYEQYFGPGTRLTVT.

V usage is TRBV5-1 and J usage is TRBJ2-7; possible D gene TRBD2, 5 bases. The CDR3 has 13 residues. Germline V CDR1 and CDR2: SGHRS, YFSETQ. The V end was cut by 3 bases, the J end by 3 bases, with 10 bases between. CDR3 DNA: TGCGCCAGCAGCTCTCTAGCTGACTACGAGCAGTACTTC. Its protein product is CASSSLADYEQYF.

The count of this clonotype is one. The genes are TRBV7-9 and TRBJ1-1; D is possibly TRBD1 (5 bases). Per germline, CDR1 SEHNR and CDR2 FQNEAQ (reference sequence). The CDR3 is 15 amino acids. Trimming pared 5 bases from V and 2 bases from J, leaving 15 bases between. CDR3 coding DNA: TGTGCCAGCAGCCCTCCGGGACTTCCAAACACTGAAGCTTTCTTT. The encoded protein is CASSPPGLPNTEAFF.

This clonotype was recorded a few times. V gene TRBV27 combines with J gene TRBJ2-1, with TRBD2 matching 8 bases. V was clipped by 5 bases and J by 7 bases; unmatched bases: 19. CDR3 length: 18 amino acids. In germline, CDR1 is MNHEY, CDR2 SMNVEV (reference sequence). The CDR3 region has the DNA TGTGCCAGCAGTCTGTCTCCCGGGGGATCGGGAGGGCAGAATGAGCAGTTCTTC. Its protein is CASSLSPGGSGGQNEQFF.

This clonotype was detected only a few times. The genes are TRBV24-1 and TRBJ2-1; 10 bases are shared with TRBD2. J gave up 4 bases and V 3 bases, and 11 bases lay outside the gene matches. This CDR3 region has 18 residues. Germline V gene lookup returns CDR1 KGHDR and CDR2 SFDVKD. The CDR3 DNA follows: TGTGCCACCAGTGATATAGCGGGAGGCTTACCGCGGTACAATGAGCAGTTCTTC. Amino acids: CATSDIAGGLPRYNEQFF.

This clonotype showed up just a few times. J is TRBJ2-2 and V is TRBV7-2; D is perhaps TRBD2 (6 bases). The CDR3 has 14 amino acids. The germline V and J ends were trimmed by 4 bases and 7 bases, with 13 bases remaining between them. Germline V gives CDR1 SGHTA, CDR2 FQGNSA. CDR3 loop: CASSSTRKIGELFF. In DNA form, the CDR3 reads TGTGCCAGCAGCTCGACTAGAAAGATCGGGGAGCTGTTTTTT.

In its sample, this clonotype was seen a few times. The V call is TRBV4-1, the J call TRBJ2-7; D call uncertain. From germline, CDR1 is MGHRA and CDR2 YSYEKL. The CDR3 is made up of 14 amino acids. Deletions cut 0 bases from V and 3 bases from J, with 9 bases between. In DNA, the CDR3 is TGCGCCAGCAGCCAAGAGGCCAGATACTACGAGCAGTACTTC. Translating it yields CASSQEARYYEQYF.

The chain has TRBV20-1 and TRBJ2-5; D uncertain. Trimming took 0 bases from V and 5 from J, leaving 4 bases between them. The CDR3 loop spans 11 amino acids. Germline V gene sequence: CDR1 DFQATT, CDR2 SNEGSKA (reference sequence). CDR3 sequence: CSARDIETQYF. The CDR3 DNA sequence: TGCAGTGCTAGAGATATCGAGACCCAGTACTTC.

This clonotype appeared a few times. V is TRBV4-2 and J is TRBJ1-6, with D unclear. The CDR3 has 17 residues. Germline V CDR1 and CDR2: LGHNA, YNFKEQ. Between the trimmed V and J ends, which lost 1 base and 2 bases, there was a span of 12 bases. Here the CDR3 DNA reads TGTGCCAGCAGCCAAGGGGTCCAGCGCCCCTATAATTCACCCCTCCACTTT. This sequence encodes CASSQGVQRPYNSPLHF.